This TCR beta chain was recorded in a study of blood T cell repertoires in COVID-19. Looking at the study overall: From T cells, B-cell-depleted T cells, or PBMCs came the material, which was cDNA or gDNA.

Generated by immunoSEQ multiplex PCR, the TCRdb table keeps only in-frame clones and is missing some. The sample includes 250,000 to 350,000 clones, less than 85% seen only once; the top ten take roughly 1.6%. The sample consisted of peripheral blood. The TCR was taken from a human donor with COVID-19, enrolled during active disease. The donor label of this sample is uncertain.

The chain's CDR3 is CASSPDPQEGYNEQFF. For the CDR3, the DNA is TGTGCCAGCAGCCCGGACCCCCAGGAGGGGTACAATGAGCAGTTCTTC. This rearrangement joins TRBV27 to TRBJ2-1, with a weak D call TRBD2 (6 bases). V dropped 6 bases and J dropped 4 bases, with 19 bases sitting between them. The CDR3 extends over 16 amino acids. The germline gives CDR1 MNHEY, CDR2 SMNVEV (reference sequence).